This TCR beta chain was observed in a study of T cells expressing NK-cell markers. Broader study findings: In several donors, dominant clonotypes made up about 25-60.1% of CD3+CD56-NKG2C+ cells.

With respect to this clonotype: Its antigen is as yet unknown.

The V gene's germline CDR1 is GTSNPN and CDR2 SVGIG (reference sequence). The CDR3 has 16 residues. Beta-chain TCR cDNA was generated via 5'RACE template switching with UMIs. TCRdb re-called the 5' RACE reads and catalogs CDR3 proteins one per entry, DNA excluded. The ten top clones account for roughly 10%, within a sample of 300,000 to 500,000 distinct CDR3 sequences. The receptor's source is a woman in her fifties or sixties in good health. The genes are TRBV30 and TRBJ2-1; TCRdb's assignment of TRBD2 cannot be checked, as there is no DNA. The sequenced sample was blood T cells: a sorted CD56 or NKG2C T cell subset, CD4+ or CD8+ T cells, or bulk PBMC T cells (not recorded which). CDR3 amino acids: CAWSGWTSGLPNEQFF.